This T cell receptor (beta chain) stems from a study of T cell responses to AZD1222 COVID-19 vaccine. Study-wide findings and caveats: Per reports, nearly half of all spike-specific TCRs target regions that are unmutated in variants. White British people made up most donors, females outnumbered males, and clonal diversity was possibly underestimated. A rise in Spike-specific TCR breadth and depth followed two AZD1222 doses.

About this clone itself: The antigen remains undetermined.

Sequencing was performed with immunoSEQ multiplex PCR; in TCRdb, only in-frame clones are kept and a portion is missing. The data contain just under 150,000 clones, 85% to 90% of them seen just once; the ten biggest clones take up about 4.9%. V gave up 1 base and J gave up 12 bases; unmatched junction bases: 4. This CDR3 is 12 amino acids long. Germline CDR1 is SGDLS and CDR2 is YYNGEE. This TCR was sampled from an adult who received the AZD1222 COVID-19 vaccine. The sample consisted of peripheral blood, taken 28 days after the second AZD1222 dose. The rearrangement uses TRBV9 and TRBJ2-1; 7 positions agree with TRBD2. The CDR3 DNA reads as TGTGCCAGCAGCGTACCCCCGGGGGGGCAGTTCTTC. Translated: CASSVPPGGQFF.